The following is a T cell receptor beta chain sequence with its context. What it recognizes is unknown. This sample stems from a study of tissue T cells after allogeneic stem cell transplantation. Study-wide results and caveats: Motif-based clustering found tissue-specific repertoire signatures shared across patients, though few clones were shared.

This CDR3 comprises 13 residues. Trimming took off 2 bases at V and 3 bases at J, with 8 bases between the two ends. The germline V gene encodes CDR1 SGDLS and CDR2 YYNGEE. The assay was immunoSEQ multiplex PCR, and TCRdb's table has in-frame clones only and misses some. Among 3,000 to 5,000 clones listed, approximately 69% were seen once. The source is a woman aged 18 to 55 with breast cancer. J is TRBJ2-5 and V is TRBV9, with D hard to call. The specimen was left colon tissue, collected at autopsy. The CDR3 region is CASSVSPEETQYF. The CDR3 DNA reads as TGTGCCAGCAGCGTTAGTCCGGAAGAGACCCAGTACTTC.